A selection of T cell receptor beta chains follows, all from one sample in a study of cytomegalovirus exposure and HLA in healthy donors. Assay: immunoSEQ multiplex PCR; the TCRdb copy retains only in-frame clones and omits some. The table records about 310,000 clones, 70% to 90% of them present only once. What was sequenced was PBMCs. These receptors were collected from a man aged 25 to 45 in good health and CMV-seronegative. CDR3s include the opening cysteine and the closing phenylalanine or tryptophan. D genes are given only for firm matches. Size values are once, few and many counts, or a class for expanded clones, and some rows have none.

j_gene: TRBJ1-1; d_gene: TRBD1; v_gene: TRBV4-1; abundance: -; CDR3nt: TGCGCCAGCGCTCCTCTGACAGGGATAAACACTGAAGCTTTCTTT; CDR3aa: CASAPLTGINTEAFF
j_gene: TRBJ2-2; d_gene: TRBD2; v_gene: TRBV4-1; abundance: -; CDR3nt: TGCGCCAGCAGCCAGTGGACTAGCGGGGGTAACACCGGGGAGCTGTTTTTT; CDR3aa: CASSQWTSGGNTGELFF
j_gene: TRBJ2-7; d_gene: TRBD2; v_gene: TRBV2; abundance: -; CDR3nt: TGTGCCAGCAGTGAACGACTAGCGGGGGGCGGGTACGAGCAGTACTTC; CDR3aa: CASSERLAGGGYEQYF
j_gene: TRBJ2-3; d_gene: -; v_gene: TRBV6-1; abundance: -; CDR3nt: TGTGCCAGCAGTGTGACCAATCCGGAGCGCCTAAATACGCAGTATTTT; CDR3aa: CASSVTNPERLNTQYF
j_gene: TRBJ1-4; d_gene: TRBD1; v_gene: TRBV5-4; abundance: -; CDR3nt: TGTGCCAGCCACCTAGGACAGGGTAATGAAAAACTGTTTTTT; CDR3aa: CASHLGQGNEKLFF
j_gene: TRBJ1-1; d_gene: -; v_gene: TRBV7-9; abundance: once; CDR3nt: TGTGCCAGCAGGGATCGGGTAACTGAAGCTTTCTTT; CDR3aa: CASRDRVTEAFF
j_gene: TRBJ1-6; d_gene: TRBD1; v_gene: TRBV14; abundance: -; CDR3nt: TGTGCCAGCAGCCAAGGACAGGGTGGTTCACCCCTCCACTTT; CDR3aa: CASSQGQGGSPLHF
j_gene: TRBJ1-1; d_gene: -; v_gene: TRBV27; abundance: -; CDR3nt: TGTGCCAGCAGTTCAATTACGGGTAACACTGAAGCTTTCTTT; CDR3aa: CASSSITGNTEAFF
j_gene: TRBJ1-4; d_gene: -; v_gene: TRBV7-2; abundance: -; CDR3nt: TGTGCCAGCAGCTCACCAGGTGAAAAACTGTTTTTT; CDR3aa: CASSSPGEKLFF
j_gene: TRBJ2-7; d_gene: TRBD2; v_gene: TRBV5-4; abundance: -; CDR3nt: TGTGCCAGCAGCTTGGTATTGGGGACGGGAGGCTACGAGCAGTACTTC; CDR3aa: CASSLVLGTGGYEQYF
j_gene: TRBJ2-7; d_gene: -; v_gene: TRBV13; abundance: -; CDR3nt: TGTGCCAGCAGCCCCACCAATACTTACGAGCAGTACTTC; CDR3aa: CASSPTNTYEQYF
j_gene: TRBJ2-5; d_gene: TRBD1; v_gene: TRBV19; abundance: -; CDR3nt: TGTGCCAGTTGGGACAGGGGAGATTCGGAGACCCAGTACTTC; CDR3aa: CASWDRGDSETQYF
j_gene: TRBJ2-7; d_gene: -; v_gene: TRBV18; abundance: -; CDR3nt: TGTGCCAGCTCACCCCGGGTCCAGAAGGCACACGAGCAGTACTTC; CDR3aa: CASSPRVQKAHEQYF
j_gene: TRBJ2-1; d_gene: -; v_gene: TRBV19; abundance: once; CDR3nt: TGTGCCAGTAGTATTAGGAGGGGCTCCCTCTACAATGAGCAGTTCTTC; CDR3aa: CASSIRRGSLYNEQFF
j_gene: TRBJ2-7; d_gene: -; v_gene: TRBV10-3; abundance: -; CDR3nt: TGTGCCATCAGCTCGACAGACTCCTACGAGCAGTACTTC; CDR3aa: CAISSTDSYEQYF
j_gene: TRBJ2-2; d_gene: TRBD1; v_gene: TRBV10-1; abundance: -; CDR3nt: TGCGCCAGCAGTGCCGGGACAGGGATTACCGGGGAGCTGTTTTTT; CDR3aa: CASSAGTGITGELFF
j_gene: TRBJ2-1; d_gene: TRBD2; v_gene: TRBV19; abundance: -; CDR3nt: TGTGCCAGTAGTACTAGCGGGGGGGGCAATGAGCAGTTCTTC; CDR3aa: CASSTSGGGNEQFF
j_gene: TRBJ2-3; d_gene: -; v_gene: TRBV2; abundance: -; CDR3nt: TGTGCCAGCAACCGGGGCACAGATACGCAGTATTTT; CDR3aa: CASNRGTDTQYF
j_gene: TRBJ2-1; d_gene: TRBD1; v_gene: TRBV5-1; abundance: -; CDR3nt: TGCGCCAGCAGGAGGGACAGGGCGGCGAATGAGCAGTTCTTC; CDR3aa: CASRRDRAANEQFF
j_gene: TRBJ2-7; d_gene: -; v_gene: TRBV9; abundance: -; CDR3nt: TGTGCCAGCAGCGTAGCTGAGGGAACCTACGAGCAGTACTTC; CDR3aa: CASSVAEGTYEQYF
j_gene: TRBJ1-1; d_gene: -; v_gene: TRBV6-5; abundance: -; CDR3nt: TGTGCCAGCAGTTACGAGACAGGAACGGCTGAAGCTTTCTTT; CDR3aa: CASSYETGTAEAFF
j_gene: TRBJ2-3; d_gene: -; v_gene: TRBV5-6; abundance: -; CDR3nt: TGTGCCAGCAGCCCCGGGGGTACAGATACGCAGTATTTT; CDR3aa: CASSPGGTDTQYF
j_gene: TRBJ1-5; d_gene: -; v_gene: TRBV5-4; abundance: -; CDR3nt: TGTGCCAGCAATCCATCCGGGTATCAGCCCCAGCATTTT; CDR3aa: CASNPSGYQPQHF
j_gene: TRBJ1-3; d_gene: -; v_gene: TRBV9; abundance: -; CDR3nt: TGTGCCAGCAGCGCCCGAGCGAACCCCTCTGGAAACACCATATATTTT; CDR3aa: CASSARANPSGNTIYF
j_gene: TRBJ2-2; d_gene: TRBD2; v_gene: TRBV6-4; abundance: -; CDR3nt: TGTGCCAGCAGTTCGTACGGGACTAGCGTAACCGGGGAGCTGTTTTTT; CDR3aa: CASSSYGTSVTGELFF
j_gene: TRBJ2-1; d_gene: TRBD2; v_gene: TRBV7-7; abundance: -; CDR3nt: TGTGCCAGCAGCTTAGAACTAGCGGATGAGCAGTTCTTC; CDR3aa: CASSLELADEQFF
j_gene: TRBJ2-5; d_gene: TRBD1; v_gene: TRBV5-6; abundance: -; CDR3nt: TGTGCCAGCAGCTACGGGCAGGGGGCATGGGAGACCCAGTACTTC; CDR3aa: CASSYGQGAWETQYF
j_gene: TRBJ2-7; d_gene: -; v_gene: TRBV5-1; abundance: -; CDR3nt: TGCGCCAGCAGCTTGGGCCCAGGGGACGACGAGCAGTACTTC; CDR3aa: CASSLGPGDDEQYF
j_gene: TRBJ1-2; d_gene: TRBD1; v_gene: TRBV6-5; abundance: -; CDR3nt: TGTGCCAGCACCGACCGACAGGGGGCTCTAGATGGCTACACCTTC; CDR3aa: CASTDRQGALDGYTF
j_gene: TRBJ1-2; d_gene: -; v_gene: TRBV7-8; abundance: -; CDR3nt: TGTGCCAGCAGCCTACAGGGAGGGCTAGTGGGCTACACCTTC; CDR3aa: CASSLQGGLVGYTF
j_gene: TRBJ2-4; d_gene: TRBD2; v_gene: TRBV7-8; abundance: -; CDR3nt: TGTGCCAGCAGCCGTAGCGGGGGGCCGAGTGACATTCAGTACTTC; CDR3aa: CASSRSGGPSDIQYF
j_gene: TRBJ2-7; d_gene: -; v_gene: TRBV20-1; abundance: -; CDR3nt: TGCAGTGCTAAGCAGGGGTACGAGCAGTACTTC; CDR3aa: CSAKQGYEQYF
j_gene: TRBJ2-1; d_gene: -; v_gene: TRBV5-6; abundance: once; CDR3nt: TGTGCCAGCACTACCATCGGGGGAAGCTCCTACAATGAGCAGTTCTTC; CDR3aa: CASTTIGGSSYNEQFF
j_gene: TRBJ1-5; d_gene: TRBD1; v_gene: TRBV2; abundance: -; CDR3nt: TGTGCCAGCATGGGGGACAGGGGAAATCAGCCCCAGCATTTT; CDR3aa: CASMGDRGNQPQHF
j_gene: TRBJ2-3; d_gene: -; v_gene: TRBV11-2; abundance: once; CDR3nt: TGTGCCAGCAGCTTAGGGAACAGGGCAACAGATACGCAGTATTTT; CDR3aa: CASSLGNRATDTQYF
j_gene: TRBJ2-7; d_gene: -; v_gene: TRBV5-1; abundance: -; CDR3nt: TGCGCCAGCAGCCTAAGCCTTAGCTCCTACGAGCAGTACTTC; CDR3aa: CASSLSLSSYEQYF
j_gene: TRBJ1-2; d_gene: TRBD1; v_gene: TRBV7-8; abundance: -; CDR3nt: TGTGCCAGCAGCTTAGGGAGACAGGGGGCCCCGGGTGGCTACACCTTC; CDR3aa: CASSLGRQGAPGGYTF
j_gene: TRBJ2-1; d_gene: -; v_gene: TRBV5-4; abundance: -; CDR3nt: TGTGCCAGCAGATTACAGGGTACCTACAATGAGCAGTTCTTC; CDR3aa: CASRLQGTYNEQFF
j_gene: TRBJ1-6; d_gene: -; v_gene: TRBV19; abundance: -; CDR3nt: TGTGCCAGTAGTATAGCTGGAGGACCCTCGAATTCACCCCTCCACTTT; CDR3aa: CASSIAGGPSNSPLHF
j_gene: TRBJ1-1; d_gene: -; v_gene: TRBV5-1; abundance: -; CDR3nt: TGCGCCAGCAGCCCGGGACATCAGAACACTGAAGCTTTCTTT; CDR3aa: CASSPGHQNTEAFF
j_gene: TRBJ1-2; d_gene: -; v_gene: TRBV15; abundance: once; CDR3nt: TGTGCCACCAGCAGAGATGTCCGGGGGGACTATGGCTACACCTTC; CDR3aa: CATSRDVRGDYGYTF
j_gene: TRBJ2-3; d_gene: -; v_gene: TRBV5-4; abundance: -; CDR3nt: TGTGCCAGCAGCAACGGACTGGATACGCAGTATTTT; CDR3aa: CASSNGLDTQYF
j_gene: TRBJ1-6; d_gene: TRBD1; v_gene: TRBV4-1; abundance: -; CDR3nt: TGCGCCAGCAGCCAAGAGGAAACAGGGGGAGTGCTTTCACCCCTCCACTTT; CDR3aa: CASSQEETGGVLSPLHF
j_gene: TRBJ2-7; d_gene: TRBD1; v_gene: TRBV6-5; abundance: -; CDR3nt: TGTGCCAGCAGTTACCGACAGGGGGCCCACGAGCAGTACTTC; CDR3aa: CASSYRQGAHEQYF
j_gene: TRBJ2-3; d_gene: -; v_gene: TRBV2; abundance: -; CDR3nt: TGTGCCAGCAGTGGTGGAGGGTTCGGATATGGTACGCAGTATTTT; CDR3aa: CASSGGGFGYGTQYF
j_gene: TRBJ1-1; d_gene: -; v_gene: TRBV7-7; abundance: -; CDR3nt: TGTGCCAGCAGCTTAAATAGGAACACTGAAGCTTTCTTT; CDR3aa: CASSLNRNTEAFF
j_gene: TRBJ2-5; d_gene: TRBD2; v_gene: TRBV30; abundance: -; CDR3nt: TGTGCCTGGAGTGGAGGACTAGCGGGGGGGAGAGGAGAGACCCAGTACTTC; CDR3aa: CAWSGGLAGGRGETQYF
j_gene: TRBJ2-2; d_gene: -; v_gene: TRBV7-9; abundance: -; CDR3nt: TGTGCCAGCAGGTCGCGTAGGGAGAAGCTGTTTTTT; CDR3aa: CASRSRREKLFF
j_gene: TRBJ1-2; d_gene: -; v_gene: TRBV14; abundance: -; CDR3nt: TGTGCCAGCAGCCATGCCGGGACTGGGATCTATGGCTACACCTTC; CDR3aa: CASSHAGTGIYGYTF
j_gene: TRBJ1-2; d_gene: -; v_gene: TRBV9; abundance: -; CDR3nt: TGTGCCAGCAGCGTAACTACGGGAAACTATGGCTACACCTTC; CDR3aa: CASSVTTGNYGYTF
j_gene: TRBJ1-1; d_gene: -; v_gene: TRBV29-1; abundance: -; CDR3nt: TGCAGCGTCCGGACGGGAGGTGAAGCTTTCTTT; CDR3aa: CSVRTGGEAFF
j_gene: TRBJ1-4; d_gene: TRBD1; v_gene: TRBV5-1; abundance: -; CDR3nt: TGCGCCAGCAGCGTGGGACAGGGCGTATTAGAAAAACTGTTTTTT; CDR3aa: CASSVGQGVLEKLFF
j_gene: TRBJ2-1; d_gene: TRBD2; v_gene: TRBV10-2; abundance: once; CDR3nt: TGCGCCAGCAGGCTTAGCGGGGGCCGTAACAATGAGCAGTTCTTC; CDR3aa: CASRLSGGRNNEQFF
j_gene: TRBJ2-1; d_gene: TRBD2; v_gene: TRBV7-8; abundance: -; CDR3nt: TGTGCCAGCAGCTTAGTGACTAGCGGGGGGGGCTACAATGAGCAGTTCTTC; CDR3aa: CASSLVTSGGGYNEQFF
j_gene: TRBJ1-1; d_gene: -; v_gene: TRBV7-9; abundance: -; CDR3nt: TGTGCCAGCAGCCCCGGTATTACTGAAGCTTTCTTT; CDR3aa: CASSPGITEAFF